The 32 T cell receptor beta chains presented below share a single source sample, sequenced in a study of T-cell reconstitution after alpha-beta-depleted transplantation in children. The TCRbeta library was prepared with unique molecular identifiers. TCRdb re-called the PCR reads through MiXCR, storing one row per CDR3 protein. The sample has hundreds of thousands of distinct CDR3 sequences; around 15% are singletons. The source material was PBMCs, mostly from graft donor cells, sampled 360 days after TCRalphabeta/CD19-depleted stem cell transplant. Every receptor here comes from a male patient aged 2-9 years who had a stem cell transplant for acute lymphoblastic leukemia, so the T cells may come from the graft donor.

This clonotype has only a few counts. The rearrangement links TRBV11-2 to TRBJ1-4, with a weak D call TRBD1 (6 bases). The CDR3 is 15 residues long. Trimming removed 4 bases from V and 8 bases from J, with 17 bases in between. CDR1 and CDR2 from the germline V gene are SGHAT and FQNNGV. The CDR3 region is CASSSGGGHREKLFF. DNA for the CDR3: TGTGCCAGCAGCTCCGGTGGGGGGCATCGAGAAAAACTGTTTTTT. Based on the CDR3 plus reference TRBV11-2 and TRBJ1-4, the full variable domain is EAGVAQSPRYKIIEKRQSVAFWCNPISGHATLYWYQQILGQGPKLLIQFQNNGVVDDSQLPKDRFSAERLKGVDSTLKIQPAKLEDSAVYLCASSSGGGHREKLFFGSGTQLSVL.

In this sample, this clonotype turned up a few times. The chain employs TRBV9 and TRBJ2-2; D is undetermined. V shed 0 bases and J shed 4 bases, with 10 bases lying between them. The length of the CDR3 is 15 residues. The V gene's germline CDR1 is SGDLS and CDR2 YYNGEE. The CDR3 sequence is CASSVDYGFTGELFF. CDR3 DNA sequence: TGTGCCAGCAGCGTAGATTATGGCTTCACCGGGGAGCTGTTTTTT.

This clonotype has a count of ten or more. The genes are TRBV12-3 or TRBV12-4 and TRBJ2-2; D remains ambiguous. This CDR3 contains 14 residues. Trimming removed 2 bases from V and 4 bases from J, with 8 bases in between. CDR3 sequence (DNA): TGTGCCAGCAGTTTATCTGAGACCACCGGGGAGCTGTTTTTT. Translating gives CASSLSETTGELFF.

The V gene is TRBV6-1, the J gene TRBJ1-5; no definite D call. The CDR3 has 13 amino acids. Deletions cut 10 bases from V and 3 bases from J, with 13 bases between. The germline V gene has CDR1 MNHNS and CDR2 SASEGT. The CDR3 DNA reads as TGTGCCACCCGAAGGTCCCCCAATCAGCCCCAGCATTTT. It is translated as CATRRSPNQPQHF.

The chain recombines TRBV7-9 with TRBJ2-2; D gene unclear. The CDR3 runs to 16 residues. V was cut by 7 bases and J by 0 bases, with 15 bases left in between. The germline V gene encodes CDR1 SEHNR and CDR2 FQNEAQ (reference sequence). The CDR3 sequence is CASNLPVRSNTGELFF. CDR3 nucleotide sequence: TGTGCCAGCAACTTGCCCGTGCGGTCGAACACCGGGGAGCTGTTTTTT.

For the CDR3, the DNA is TGTGCCAGCAGTGAAGCGGAGGGACAGGGTAACACTGAAGCTTTCTTT. It yields the protein CASSEAEGQGNTEAFF. This chain joins TRBV2 and TRBJ1-1; 9 bases map to TRBD1. There are 16 residues in the CDR3. Trimming took 0 bases from V and 2 from J; bases not matched to a gene: 4. Germline values: CDR1 SNHLY, CDR2 FYNNEI.

The chain combines TRBV5-1 with TRBJ2-2; D not certain. This CDR3 spans 15 amino acids. CDR1 and CDR2 from the germline V gene are SGHRS and YFSETQ. V dropped 2 bases and J dropped 3 bases, with 11 bases sitting between them. CDR3 bases: TGCGCCAGCAGCTTCCAGGATAGTTACACCGGGGAGCTGTTTTTT. Amino acid sequence: CASSFQDSYTGELFF.

The rearrangement joins TRBV9 to TRBJ2-1; 8 bases are a match to TRBD2. Germline V gene sequence: CDR1 SGDLS, CDR2 YYNGEE. V lost 4 bases and J lost 6; bases outside the gene matches: 9. The CDR3 consists of 15 residues. The CDR3 DNA sequence: TGTGCCAGCAGCTCCAGCGGGAGAGGGGTCAATGAGCAGTTCTTC. This sequence encodes CASSSSGRGVNEQFF.

This chain joins TRBV27 and TRBJ2-3; tentatively, D is TRBD2 (6 bases). This CDR3 has 16 residues. The germline gives CDR1 MNHEY, CDR2 SMNVEV (reference sequence). The V and J ends lost 4 bases and 2 bases respectively, with 16 bases between them. CDR3 bases: TGTGCCAGCAGTTGGCAACTGGGAGGATTCACAGATACGCAGTATTTT. Its protein product is CASSWQLGGFTDTQYF.

The chain employs TRBV7-2 and TRBJ2-5, with unresolved D. Trimming stripped 1 base from V and 4 bases from J, with 10 bases between. Germline V lookup: CDR1 SGHTA, CDR2 FQGNSA. The CDR3 is 14 residues long. CDR3 in amino acids: CASSLVASIETQYF. The DNA of the CDR3 is TGTGCCAGCAGCTTAGTGGCTAGTATAGAGACCCAGTACTTC.

The CDR3 loop is CAISDRGNSYEQYF. The DNA of the CDR3 is TGTGCCATCAGTGACAGGGGGAACTCCTACGAGCAGTACTTC. This rearrangement joins TRBV10-3 to TRBJ2-7; the match to TRBD1 covers 7 bases. This CDR3 is built from 14 residues. The germline V gene encodes CDR1 ENHRY and CDR2 SYGVKD. V shed 3 bases, J shed 0 bases, and the junction held 2 bases outside the gene matches.

This clonotype was recorded a few times. The chain links TRBV5-1 to TRBJ2-2; D uncertain. Germline V gene lookup returns CDR1 SGHRS and CDR2 YFSETQ. V gave up 5 bases and J gave up 1 base, with 12 bases separating them. The length of the CDR3 is 15 residues. This CDR3 is CASRQGQVNTGELFF. The CDR3 DNA reads as TGCGCCAGCAGGCAAGGTCAGGTGAACACCGGGGAGCTGTTTTTT.

In its sample, this clonotype was seen many times. The chain uses TRBV28 and TRBJ1-1, with 7 bases fitting TRBD1. CDR3 length: 16 residues. Germline V lookup: CDR1 MDHEN, CDR2 SYDVKM. V was clipped by 2 bases and J by 1 base; unmatched bases: 7. CDR3 in DNA: TGTGCCAGCAGTTTAGGACAGGCCACCGGGAACACTGAAGCTTTCTTT. Protein: CASSLGQATGNTEAFF.

The chain recombines TRBV25-1 with TRBJ1-2, with D possibly TRBD1 on 5 matching bases. V was pared by 1 base and J by 8 bases, with 8 bases between. Germline V gene lookup returns CDR1 MGHDK and CDR2 SYGVNS. This CDR3 spans 12 amino acids. This chain's CDR3 is CASSESGNGYTF. CDR3 sequence (DNA): TGTGCCAGCAGTGAATCAGGGAACGGCTACACCTTC.

This clonotype showed up just a few times. V is TRBV15 and J is TRBJ2-1; 11 positions match TRBD2. Germline trimming cut 0 bases from V and 5 bases from J; bases unmatched to any gene: 9. This CDR3 is built from 18 residues. Germline CDR1 reads LNHNV; CDR2 reads YYDKDF (reference sequence). CDR3 in DNA: TGTGCCACCAGCAGAGAGACTATAGCGGGAGGGCGGAACAATGAGCAGTTCTTC. Its protein product is CATSRETIAGGRNNEQFF.

There are a few counts of this clonotype. The chain combines TRBV11-2 with TRBJ2-6, with 9 positions matching TRBD1. V was pared by 9 bases and J by 3 bases, with 9 bases of the junction left unmatched. The CDR3 contains 16 residues. Looked up from germline, CDR1 is SGHAT and CDR2 is FQNNGV. The CDR3 spells CARGDRDKFGANVLTF. The CDR3 nucleotides are TGTGCCAGAGGGGACAGGGACAAGTTTGGGGCCAACGTCCTGACTTTC.

This clonotype was counted between two and nine times. This chain links TRBV6-5 with TRBJ2-3; the D is unclear. Looked up from germline, CDR1 is MNHEY and CDR2 is SVGAGI. V was cut by 0 bases and J by 3 bases, with 13 bases left in between. This CDR3 region has 16 residues. This chain's CDR3 is CASSYSGFIATDTQYF. The CDR3 DNA follows: TGTGCCAGCAGTTACTCGGGGTTCATCGCTACAGATACGCAGTATTTT.

This clonotype was counted only a few times. The V and J genes are TRBV4-1 and TRBJ2-5, with no clear D. V lost 1 base to trimming and J lost 2 bases, with 20 bases between them. Germline CDR1 and CDR2: MGHRA and YSYEKL. This CDR3 has 18 amino acids. The CDR3 loop reads CASSQGAWKSWGQETQYF. The CDR3 DNA sequence: TGCGCCAGCAGCCAAGGGGCCTGGAAGTCTTGGGGACAAGAGACCCAGTACTTC.

The chain's CDR3 is CASSTRQGIGETQYF. The DNA of the CDR3 is TGTGCCAGCAGTACCCGACAGGGAATCGGGGAGACCCAGTACTTC. V is TRBV6-5 and J is TRBJ2-5; 7 nucleotides line up with TRBD1. The germline CDR1 and CDR2 sequences are MNHEY and SVGAGI. After removal of 5 bases from V and 5 bases from J, the junction contained 11 bases not matched to a gene. This CDR3 has 15 residues.

At least ten counts were recorded for this clonotype. The gene calls are TRBV12-3 or TRBV12-4 and TRBJ2-2; D perhaps matches TRBD2 (5 bases). V lost 1 base and J lost 6, with 6 bases in between. The CDR3 runs 13 residues. This CDR3 reads CASSLVSAGELFF. The CDR3 DNA reads as TGTGCCAGCAGTTTAGTTAGCGCCGGGGAGCTGTTTTTT.

This clonotype was recorded many times. The junction shows a germline mismatch at one end, possibly a read error. CDR3: CASSFSGSYNEQFF. CDR3 DNA sequence: TGCGCCAGCAGTTTCAGCGGGAGTTACAATGAGCAGTTCTTC. This sequence joins TRBV12-3 or TRBV12-4 and TRBJ2-1; TRBD2 agrees at 8 bases. This CDR3 contains 14 residues.

This chain links TRBV6-1 with TRBJ1-1, with D unresolved. The CDR3 is 14 amino acids. V was shortened by 6 bases and J by 6 bases, with 17 bases between the two germline ends. Per the germline V gene, CDR1 is MNHNS and CDR2 is SASEGT. CDR3 sequence: CASRSGRYKAEAFF. CDR3 nucleotides: TGTGCCAGCAGAAGCGGACGATACAAGGCTGAAGCTTTCTTT.

The CDR3 DNA reads as TGTGCCAGCTCACCATGGGACAGGGGATCCTACAATGAGCAGTTCTTC. It is translated as CASSPWDRGSYNEQFF. The genes are TRBV18 and TRBJ2-1; 10 bases match TRBD1. The junction had 2 bases not matched to a gene; V was cut back by 2 bases and J by 1 base. Per the germline V gene, CDR1 is KGHSH and CDR2 is LQKENI. The CDR3 contains 16 residues.

V gene TRBV30 combines with J gene TRBJ1-1; TRBD1 agrees at 9 bases. From germline, CDR1 is GTSNPN and CDR2 SVGIG (reference sequence). Trimming removed 1 base from V and 0 bases from J; junction bases left unmatched: 3. The CDR3 extends over 15 amino acids. The CDR3 DNA is TGTGCCTGGAGTGGAGGGACAGGGCTGAACACTGAAGCTTTCTTT. It codes for CAWSGGTGLNTEAFF.

The chain couples TRBV4-3 to TRBJ2-2, with a possible D match to TRBD1 (5 bases). The V gene lost 4 bases and the J gene lost 0 bases, with 12 bases spanning the gap. Germline loops: CDR1 LGHNA, CDR2 YSLEER. The CDR3 has 16 amino acids. The CDR3 DNA reads TGCGCCAGCAGCCGCGACAGAAAGCCGAACACCGGGGAGCTGTTTTTT. Translation gives CASSRDRKPNTGELFF.

The V call is TRBV20-1, the J call TRBJ1-6; D call uncertain. The V end was cut by 1 base, the J end by 9 bases, with 13 bases between. The CDR3 consists of 14 residues. Germline assignment: CDR1 DFQATT and CDR2 SNEGSKA (reference sequence). CDR3 nucleotide sequence: TGCAGTGCTAGAGGTCCAGGTCGGGTTTCACCCCTCCACTTT. Its translation: CSARGPGRVSPLHF.

This clonotype was observed many times. The chain joins TRBV5-1 to TRBJ1-1; weak D call: TRBD1 (6 bases). The CDR3 length is 15 residues. Germline loops: CDR1 SGHRS, CDR2 YFSETQ. Deletions cut 4 bases from V and 4 bases from J, with 17 bases between. The CDR3 region is CASSPRGHLSTEAFF. The DNA for the CDR3 is TGCGCCAGCAGCCCACGGGGACATTTGAGCACTGAAGCTTTCTTT.

This clonotype has just a few counts. The rearrangement joins TRBV9 to TRBJ2-2; 12 bases are shared with TRBD2. V trimming: 0 bases; J trimming: 1 base; junction bases outside the gene matches: 1. This CDR3 has 17 residues. Germline V gene lookup returns CDR1 SGDLS and CDR2 YYNGEE. The chain's CDR3 is CASSVETSGRNTGELFF. The CDR3 DNA follows: TGTGCCAGCAGCGTAGAGACTAGCGGGAGGAACACCGGGGAGCTGTTTTTT.

The chain has TRBV10-3 and TRBJ1-5, with 10 bases aligning to TRBD1. The CDR3 sequence is 16 residues long. V was pared by 4 bases and J by 4 bases, with 7 bases of the junction left unmatched. CDR1 and CDR2 (germline): ENHRY, SYGVKD. The CDR3 bases are TGTGCCATCAGTGGGGACAGGGGTGGATCAAATCAGCCCCAGCATTTT. It encodes CAISGDRGGSNQPQHF.

In its sample, this clonotype was seen many times. This chain links TRBV5-6 with TRBJ2-7, with 7 bases matching TRBD1. Unmatched junction bases numbered 7, after V lost 1 base and J lost 3 bases. Germline-derived CDR1 and CDR2 are SGHDT and YYEEEE. CDR3 size: 15 residues. The DNA of the CDR3 is TGTGCCAGCAGCTTGTCGGGACAGATCTACTACGAGCAGTACTTC. Its translation: CASSLSGQIYYEQYF.

This clonotype was seen only a few times. This chain connects TRBV20-1 to TRBJ2-5; 10 bases agree with TRBD2. Germline-derived CDR1 and CDR2 are DFQATT and SNEGSKA (reference sequence). This CDR3 is 15 amino acids long. V trimming: 4 bases; J trimming: 1 base; junction bases outside the gene matches: 6. CDR3 sequence reads: CSATPTSGSQETQYF. The CDR3 DNA follows: TGCAGTGCTACCCCGACTAGCGGGTCCCAAGAGACCCAGTACTTC.

A note on this clonotype: The junction differs from germline at one of its ends, possibly a read error. J is TRBJ2-5 and V is TRBV20-1, with D maybe TRBD2 (6 bases). Per the germline V gene, CDR1 is DFQATT and CDR2 is SNEGSKA (reference sequence). The CDR3 runs 15 residues. CDR3 amino acids: CSARGAGSGGETQYF. Here the CDR3 DNA reads TGCAGTGCGAGAGGGGCTGGGAGTGGGGGGGAGACCCAGTACTTC.